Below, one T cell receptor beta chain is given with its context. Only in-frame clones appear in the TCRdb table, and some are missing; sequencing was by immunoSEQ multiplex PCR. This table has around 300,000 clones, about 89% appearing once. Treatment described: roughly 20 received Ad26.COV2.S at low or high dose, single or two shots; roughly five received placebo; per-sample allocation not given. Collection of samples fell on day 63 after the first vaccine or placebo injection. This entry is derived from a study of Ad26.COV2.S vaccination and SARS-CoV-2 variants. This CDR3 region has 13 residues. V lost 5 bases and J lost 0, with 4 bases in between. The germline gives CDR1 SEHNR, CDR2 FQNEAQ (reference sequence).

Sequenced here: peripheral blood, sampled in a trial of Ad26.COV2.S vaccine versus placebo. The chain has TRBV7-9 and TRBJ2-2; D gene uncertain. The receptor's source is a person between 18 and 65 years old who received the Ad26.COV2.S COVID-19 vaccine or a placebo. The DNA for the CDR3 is TGTGCCAGCAGCGGAACGAACACCGGGGAGCTGTTTTTT. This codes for CASSGTNTGELFF.